This T cell receptor (beta chain) was documented in a study of T cells in Graves' hyperthyroidism and ophthalmopathy. This clonotype has more than one count but fewer than ten. The source material, RNA transcripts, was used to amplify TCR beta CDR3 regions. When the TCR CDR3 underwent first-round RT-PCR, the HTBI primer set was used. MiXCR was run by TCRdb on the multiplex PCR reads, yielding one entry per CDR3 protein. Counted here are about 640,000 distinct CDR3 sequences, less than 25% occurring once; the ten biggest clones make up under 35%. The sequenced material came from blood. This receptor was obtained from a man aged 30 to 39 with Graves' ophthalmopathy.

This chain's CDR3 is CSSIGSPYEQYF. CDR3 DNA sequence: TGCAGCTCAATAGGCAGTCCCTACGAGCAGTACTTC. This chain joins TRBV20-1 and TRBJ2-7; D not resolved. The CDR3 extends over 12 amino acids. The germline V gene encodes CDR1 DFQATT and CDR2 SNEGSKA (reference sequence).